Following are 27 T cell receptor beta chains from one sample sequenced in a study of shared clonotypes between healthy human individuals. Clones were sequenced by immunoSEQ multiplex PCR, and TCRdb holds only the in-frame ones, with some missing. The sample includes around 510,000 clones, around 78% of them seen just once. The specimen sequenced was PBMCs. These receptors came from a woman in her forties in good health. Some clones in this sample may be carry-over from other donors' samples.

J is TRBJ2-3 and V is TRBV19; D call uncertain. Trimming left V 6 bases short and J 3 bases short, with 10 bases between. Germline V lookup: CDR1 LNHDA, CDR2 SQIVND (reference sequence). The CDR3 extends over 13 amino acids. The CDR3 DNA is TGTGCCAGTAGCCTGGGGTGGACAGATACGCAGTATTTT. Protein sequence: CASSLGWTDTQYF.

The chain carries TRBV4-3 and TRBJ2-7, with a possible D match to TRBD1 (5 bases). The CDR3 extends over 16 amino acids. Between the trimmed V and J ends, which lost 3 bases and 2 bases, there was a span of 17 bases. Germline-derived CDR1 and CDR2 are LGHNA and YSLEER. CDR3 bases: TGCGCCAGCAGCCATCAGGGTCCACCAGAACCCTACGAGCAGTACTTC. The encoded protein is CASSHQGPPEPYEQYF.

The chain couples TRBV19 to TRBJ2-5; D is unclear. V lost 6 bases to trimming and J lost 4 bases, with 15 bases between them. The CDR3 sequence is 14 residues long. Per germline, CDR1 LNHDA and CDR2 SQIVND (reference sequence). CDR3 residues: CASSDPASRETQYF. CDR3 nucleotides: TGTGCCAGTAGCGATCCCGCGAGTCGAGAGACCCAGTACTTC.

The sample holds a few counts of this clone. V gene TRBV30 combines with J gene TRBJ1-4, with TRBD1 as a possible D gene (6 bases). This CDR3 comprises 13 residues. Trimming removed 1 base at V and 5 bases at J, with 8 bases between. Germline CDR1 and CDR2: GTSNPN and SVGIG (reference sequence). The CDR3, as DNA: TGTGCCTGGAGTGGACAGGAGAATGAAAAACTGTTTTTT. Encoded protein: CAWSGQENEKLFF.

The rearrangement uses TRBV27 and TRBJ2-2, with D perhaps TRBD1 or TRBD2 (5 bases each). V shed 6 bases and J shed 7 bases, with 15 bases lying between them. Germline V gene data show CDR1 as MNHEY and CDR2 as SMNVEV (reference sequence). The CDR3 totals 14 residues. The CDR3 spells CASRGTGYSGELFF. In DNA form, the CDR3 reads TGTGCCAGCAGAGGGACGGGTTACAGCGGGGAGCTGTTTTTT.

The chain combines TRBV27 with TRBJ1-2; 10 bases line up with TRBD1. This CDR3 region has 15 residues. J was trimmed by 5 bases and V by 3 bases; bases with no gene match: 6. Looked up from germline, CDR1 is MNHEY and CDR2 is SMNVEV (reference sequence). CDR3 coding DNA: TGTGCCAGCAGTTTCCGACGGACAGGGGGGTATGGCTACACCTTC. The encoded protein is CASSFRRTGGYGYTF.

The genes are TRBV4-2 and TRBJ2-7, with D possibly TRBD1 on 6 matching bases. Trimming stripped 0 bases from V and 3 bases from J, with 12 bases between. The CDR3 has 15 residues. Germline lookup yields CDR1 LGHNA and CDR2 YNFKEQ. The CDR3 region is CASSQEVGTIYEQYF. CDR3 in DNA: TGTGCCAGCAGCCAAGAAGTAGGGACAATCTACGAGCAGTACTTC.

This sequence joins TRBV13 and TRBJ1-4, with 7 bases lining up with TRBD1. The V and J ends lost 6 bases and 4 bases, in that order; junction bases with no gene match: 5. Per the germline V gene, CDR1 is PRHDT and CDR2 is FYEKMQ (reference sequence). The CDR3 is 14 residues long. In DNA, the CDR3 is TGTGCCAGCAGAAGACAGGGCTTTAATGAAAAACTGTTTTTT. Amino acids: CASRRQGFNEKLFF.

The rearrangement uses TRBV6-1 and TRBJ2-7; 10 positions match TRBD1. The CDR3 extends over 18 amino acids. CDR1 and CDR2 (germline): MNHNS, SASEGT. After removal of 1 base from V and 2 bases from J, the junction contained 11 bases not matched to a gene. The CDR3 DNA is TGTGCCAGCAGTGAAGAGCTCGCAGCCGGACAGGGGGCCTACGAGCAGTACTTC. Protein product: CASSEELAAGQGAYEQYF.

The table lists this clone with a few counts. The chain uses TRBV5-6 and TRBJ2-7; 8 positions match TRBD1. CDR3 size: 18 residues. Germline V gives CDR1 SGHDT, CDR2 YYEEEE. The ends lost 4 bases at V and 0 bases at J; junction bases unmatched: 15. CDR3: CASSKDRDRTSYSYEQYF. The DNA of the CDR3 is TGTGCCAGCAGCAAAGACCGGGACAGGACCTCTTACTCCTACGAGCAGTACTTC.

This sequence joins TRBV28 and TRBJ2-1; D gene uncertain. V was cut by 3 bases and J by 4 bases, with 25 bases left in between. The CDR3 runs to 19 residues. Germline V gene lookup returns CDR1 MDHEN and CDR2 SYDVKM. CDR3 nucleotides: TGTGCCAGCAGTTTGCAGGCCCGTATATCCAGAAACCCATACAATGAGCAGTTCTTC. Protein: CASSLQARISRNPYNEQFF.

Worth noting for this clone: Other nucleotide sequences in the sample specify the same CDR3. J is TRBJ2-7 and V is TRBV11-2; unclear D gene. The CDR3 totals 13 residues. Per germline, CDR1 SGHAT and CDR2 FQNNGV. V lost 5 bases to trimming and J lost 3 bases, with 11 bases between them. This chain's CDR3 is CASSPRQSYEQYF. CDR3 nucleotide sequence: TGTGCCAGCAGCCCCAGACAAAGCTACGAGCAGTACTTC.

This chain uses TRBV7-2 with TRBJ1-2, with D perhaps TRBD1 (6 bases). Per the germline V gene, CDR1 is SGHTA and CDR2 is FQGNSA. This CDR3 comprises 14 residues. The germline V and J ends were trimmed by 8 bases and 4 bases, with 17 bases remaining between them. This CDR3 reads CASRLGGLGYGYTF. The CDR3 DNA reads as TGTGCCAGCCGCCTCGGGGGGCTAGGCTATGGCTACACCTTC.

The table lists this clone with many counts. The same CDR3 arises from other DNA sequences in this sample as well. The rearrangement links TRBV7-8 to TRBJ1-2; 7 nucleotides match TRBD1. This CDR3 contains 13 residues. V trimming: 5 bases; J trimming: 4 bases; junction bases outside the gene matches: 4. Germline V gene data show CDR1 as SGHVS and CDR2 as FQNEAQ. CDR3 sequence: CASSLQGIYGYTF. In DNA, the CDR3 is TGTGCCAGCAGCCTACAGGGGATCTATGGCTACACCTTC.

This chain joins TRBV30 and TRBJ2-7; D uncertain. Germline V gene lookup returns CDR1 GTSNPN and CDR2 SVGIG (reference sequence). V shed 5 bases and J shed 3 bases, with 17 bases lying between them. This CDR3 has 14 residues. The CDR3 loop is CAWSTVVGIYEQYF. The CDR3 DNA reads as TGTGCCTGGTCTACAGTGGTAGGGATCTACGAGCAGTACTTC. The whole variable domain, filled in from reference TRBV30 and TRBJ2-7, reads SQTIHQWPATLVQPVGSPLSLECTVEGTSNPNLYWYRQAAGRGLQLLFYSVGIGQISSEVPQNLSASRPQDRQFILSSKKLLLSDSGFYLCAWSTVVGIYEQYFGPGTRLTVT.

The chain employs TRBV6-5 and TRBJ2-7; TRBD1 aligns across 7 bases. V dropped 0 bases and J dropped 0; count of bases not matched to a gene: 5. The germline V gene encodes CDR1 MNHEY and CDR2 SVGAGI. The CDR3 covers 16 residues. CDR3 bases: TGTGCCAGCAGTTACTCGAAGGACAGGAGCTCCTACGAGCAGTACTTC. It encodes CASSYSKDRSSYEQYF.

This chain joins TRBV18 and TRBJ1-2, with 7 bases matching TRBD1. Germline assignment: CDR1 KGHSH and CDR2 LQKENI. This CDR3 is 15 amino acids long. With V trimmed by 3 bases and J by 8 bases, 12 bases remained unmatched. CDR3 DNA: TGTGCCAGCTCACCCGGGACAGAAAGGATGAAGGGCTACACCTTC. Its translation: CASSPGTERMKGYTF.

The J gene is TRBJ2-7, the V gene TRBV29-1; 8 bases map to TRBD1. CDR3 length: 15 residues. CDR1 SQVTM and CDR2 ANQGSEA come from the germline V gene. Germline trimming cut 0 bases from V and 3 bases from J; bases unmatched to any gene: 7. The CDR3 protein is CSVEEGQGAGYEQYF. The CDR3 DNA reads TGCAGCGTTGAAGAGGGGCAGGGGGCCGGCTACGAGCAGTACTTC.

The chain recombines TRBV2 with TRBJ2-2; the D is unclear. Germline assignment: CDR1 SNHLY and CDR2 FYNNEI. This CDR3 comprises 13 residues. Trimming removed 2 bases at V and 8 bases at J, with 9 bases between. The CDR3 sequence is CASSEKLMGELFF. CDR3 in DNA: TGTGCCAGCAGTGAAAAACTAATGGGGGAGCTGTTTTTT.

The chain combines TRBV5-1 with TRBJ2-5; 8 bases are a match to TRBD1. Per germline, CDR1 SGHRS and CDR2 YFSETQ. This CDR3 comprises 14 residues. V was clipped by 4 bases and J by 1 base; unmatched bases: 3. CDR3 residues: CASSRDRGQETQYF. The CDR3 DNA sequence: TGCGCCAGCAGCCGCGACAGGGGCCAAGAGACCCAGTACTTC.

The chain joins TRBV5-1 to TRBJ2-5; 11 bases are shared with TRBD1. The CDR3 is 15 residues long. After removal of 4 bases from V and 3 bases from J, the junction contained 5 bases not matched to a gene. CDR1 SGHRS and CDR2 YFSETQ come from the germline V gene. The CDR3 loop reads CASSTDRGPEETQYF. The CDR3 DNA reads as TGCGCCAGCAGCACGGACAGGGGGCCAGAAGAGACCCAGTACTTC.

Concerning this clone: The same CDR3 is also encoded by other DNA sequences in this sample. The V gene is TRBV11-2, the J gene TRBJ2-2; the D gene is possibly TRBD1 (5 bases). The CDR3 sequence is 15 residues long. Germline V lookup: CDR1 SGHAT, CDR2 FQNNGV. Trimming left V 5 bases short and J 1 base short, with 11 bases between. CDR3 sequence (DNA): TGTGCCAGCAGCCTGGGAACAGGGAACACCGGGGAGCTGTTTTTT. This encodes CASSLGTGNTGELFF. The full variable domain, with the rest looked up from reference TRBV11-2 and TRBJ2-2, is EAGVAQSPRYKIIEKRQSVAFWCNPISGHATLYWYQQILGQGPKLLIQFQNNGVVDDSQLPKDRFSAERLKGVDSTLKIQPAKLEDSAVYLCASSLGTGNTGELFFGEGSRLTVL.

This chain links TRBV10-2 with TRBJ2-7; no firm D call. V was trimmed by 5 bases and J by 0 bases, leaving 5 bases between them. CDR1 is WSHSY and CDR2 is SAAADI in the germline V gene. The CDR3 is 12 residues long. CDR3 loop: CASSSSSYEQYF. The CDR3 coding sequence is TGCGCCAGCAGTTCGAGCTCCTACGAGCAGTACTTC.

As DNA, the CDR3 is TGTGCCAGCAGCGTAGTAGGTGAAGCTGGGAGTGAGCAGTTCTTC. Amino acids: CASSVVGEAGSEQFF. The genes are TRBV9 and TRBJ2-1; weak D call: TRBD2 (5 bases). Trimming cost V 0 bases and J 9 bases, with 16 bases left between them. This CDR3 region has 15 residues. Germline CDR1 reads SGDLS; CDR2 reads YYNGEE.

Concerning this clone: With a far larger clone one base away, a read error is the likely cause. The rearrangement uses TRBV10-1 and TRBJ2-2; D possibly corresponds to TRBD2 (6 bases). Per germline, CDR1 WNHNN and CDR2 SYGVQD (reference sequence). The CDR3 is made up of 15 amino acids. The CDR3 nucleotides are TGCGCCGGCAGCCGGGACTCTGCGAACACCGGGGAGCTGTTTTTT. Protein sequence: CAGSRDSANTGELFF.

The chain has TRBV19 and TRBJ2-1; tentatively, D is TRBD1 (5 bases). V lost 6 bases, J lost 4 bases, and 10 bases lay in between. Looked up from germline, CDR1 is LNHDA and CDR2 is SQIVND (reference sequence). There are 13 residues in the CDR3. The CDR3: CASRGPGYNEQFF. The DNA for the CDR3 is TGTGCCAGTAGGGGGCCTGGGTACAATGAGCAGTTCTTC.

The rearrangement joins TRBV28 to TRBJ1-3; 7 bases match TRBD1. The length of the CDR3 is 12 residues. Germline V gene data show CDR1 as MDHEN and CDR2 as SYDVKM. V shed 9 bases and J 4 bases; nucleotides not matched to a gene: 3. The CDR3 nucleotides read TGTGCCAGTAAGACAGGGGGAAACACCATATATTTT. This sequence encodes CASKTGGNTIYF.